What follows are 3 T cell receptor beta chains derived from one specimen sequenced in a study of spatial heterogeneity in lung cancer. TCRdb re-derived calls from the 5' RACE reads in MiXCR, one entry per CDR3 protein. The repertoire holds a few thousand distinct CDR3 sequences, roughly 16% seen once, with about a tenth in the top ten. For these TCRs, the target antigens are not known. Broader study findings: Tracking of tumor mutation counts was seen in expanded intratumoral alpha and beta TCR counts.

Time point indicated: sample taken at primary tumor resection. The sequences come from lung tumor tissue, collected at surgery. Source of these receptors: a male donor with early-stage non-small cell lung cancer.

This clonotype was recorded a few times. The V and J genes are TRBV18 and TRBJ2-7, with 9 nucleotides matching TRBD1. This CDR3 spans 17 amino acids. Germline V lookup: CDR1 KGHSH, CDR2 LQKENI. The junction had 8 bases not matched to a gene; V was cut back by 0 bases and J by 2 bases. CDR3 DNA: TGTGCCAGCTCACCACCGGGGACAGGGCCCAATACCTACGAGCAGTACTTC. This sequence encodes CASSPPGTGPNTYEQYF.

By share, this clonotype ranks as medium-sized. V and J are TRBV11-2 and TRBJ2-1; possibly TRBD1 for D (6 bases). V was cut by 5 bases and J by 14 bases, with 16 bases left in between. The CDR3 has 12 residues. Germline V gene lookup returns CDR1 SGHAT and CDR2 FQNNGV. For the CDR3, the DNA is TGTGCCAGCAGCAAAAACAGGGTCTTGGAGTTCTTC. As protein: CASSKNRVLEFF.

This clonotype is medium-sized within its sample. CDR3 sequence: CAWSTGDNTEAFF. The CDR3 coding sequence is TGTGCCTGGTCGACAGGGGATAACACTGAAGCTTTCTTT. The chain combines TRBV30 with TRBJ1-1; 8 bases are shared with TRBD1. Germline V gives CDR1 GTSNPN, CDR2 SVGIG (reference sequence). Trimming cost V 5 bases and J 2 bases; bases outside gene matches: 4. CDR3 length equals 13 residues.